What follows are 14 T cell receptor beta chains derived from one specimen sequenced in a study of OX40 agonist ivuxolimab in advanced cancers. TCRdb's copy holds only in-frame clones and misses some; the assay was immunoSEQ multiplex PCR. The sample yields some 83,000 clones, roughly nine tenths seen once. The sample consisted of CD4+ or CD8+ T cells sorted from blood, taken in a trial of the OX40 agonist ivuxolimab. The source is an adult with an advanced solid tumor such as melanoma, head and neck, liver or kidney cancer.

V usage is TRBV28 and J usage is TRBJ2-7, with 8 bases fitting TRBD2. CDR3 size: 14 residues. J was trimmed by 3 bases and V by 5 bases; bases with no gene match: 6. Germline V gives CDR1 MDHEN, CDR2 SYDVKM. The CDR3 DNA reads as TGTGCCAGCAGTCCCCCGGGAGGGGTCTACGAGCAGTACTTC. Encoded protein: CASSPPGGVYEQYF.

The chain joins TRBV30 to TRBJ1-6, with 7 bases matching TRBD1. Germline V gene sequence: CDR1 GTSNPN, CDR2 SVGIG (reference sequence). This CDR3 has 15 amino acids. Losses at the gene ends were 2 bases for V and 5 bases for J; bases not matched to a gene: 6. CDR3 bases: TGTGCCTGGAGTCAACTGACAGGGCATAATTCACCCCTCCACTTT. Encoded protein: CAWSQLTGHNSPLHF.

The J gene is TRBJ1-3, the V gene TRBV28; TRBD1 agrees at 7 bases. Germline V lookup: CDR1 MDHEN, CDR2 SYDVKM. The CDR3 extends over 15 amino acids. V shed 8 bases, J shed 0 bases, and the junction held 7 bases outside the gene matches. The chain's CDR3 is CASSTGLSSGNTIYF. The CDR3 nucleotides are TGTGCCAGCTCGACAGGGTTGAGCTCTGGAAACACCATATATTTT.

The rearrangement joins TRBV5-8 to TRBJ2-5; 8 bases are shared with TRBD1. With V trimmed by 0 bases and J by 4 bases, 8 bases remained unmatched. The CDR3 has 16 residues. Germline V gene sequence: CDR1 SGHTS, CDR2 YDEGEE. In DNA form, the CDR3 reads TGTGCCAGCAGCTTGGCCCAGGGGGCGTACATAGAGACCCAGTACTTC. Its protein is CASSLAQGAYIETQYF.

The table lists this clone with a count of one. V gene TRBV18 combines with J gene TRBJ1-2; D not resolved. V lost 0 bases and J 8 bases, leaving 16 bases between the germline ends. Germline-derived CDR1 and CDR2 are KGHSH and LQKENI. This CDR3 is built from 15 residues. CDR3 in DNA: TGTGCCAGCTCACCACCGGGAGGGCCGGCTTCCGGCTACACCTTC. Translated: CASSPPGGPASGYTF.

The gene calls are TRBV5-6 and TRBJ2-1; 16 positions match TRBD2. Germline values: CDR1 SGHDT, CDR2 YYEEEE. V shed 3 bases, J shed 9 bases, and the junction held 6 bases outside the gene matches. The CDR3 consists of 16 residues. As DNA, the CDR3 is TGTGCCAGCAGCTGGGGACTAGCGGGAGGGTTAGGTGAGCAGTTCTTC. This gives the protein CASSWGLAGGLGEQFF.

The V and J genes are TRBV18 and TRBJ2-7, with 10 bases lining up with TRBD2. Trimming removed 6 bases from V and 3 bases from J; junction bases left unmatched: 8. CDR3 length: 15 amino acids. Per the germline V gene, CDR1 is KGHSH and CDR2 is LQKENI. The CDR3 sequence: CASSSGGTLLYEQYF. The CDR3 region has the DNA TGTGCCAGCTCTAGCGGGGGGACCCTACTCTACGAGCAGTACTTC.

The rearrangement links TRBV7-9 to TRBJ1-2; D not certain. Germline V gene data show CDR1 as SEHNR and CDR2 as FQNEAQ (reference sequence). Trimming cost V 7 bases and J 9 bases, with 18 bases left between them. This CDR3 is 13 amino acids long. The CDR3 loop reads CASNNITRRSYTF. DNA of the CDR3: TGTGCCAGCAACAATATTACTAGAAGAAGCTACACCTTC.

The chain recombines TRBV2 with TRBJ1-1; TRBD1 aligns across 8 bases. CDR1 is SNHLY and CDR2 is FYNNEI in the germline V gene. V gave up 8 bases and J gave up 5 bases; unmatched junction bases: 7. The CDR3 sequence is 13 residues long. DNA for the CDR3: TGTGCCAGCCGGACAGGGTTAGATACTGAAGCTTTCTTT. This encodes CASRTGLDTEAFF.

The CDR3 here is CASSHWSGSEQYF. CDR3 coding DNA: TGCGCCAGCAGCCATTGGTCGGGGTCCGAGCAGTACTTC. The chain couples TRBV5-1 to TRBJ2-7; perhaps TRBD2 as D (5 bases). The CDR3 length is 13 residues. V gave up 4 bases and J gave up 6 bases, with 14 bases separating them. In germline, CDR1 is SGHRS, CDR2 YFSETQ.

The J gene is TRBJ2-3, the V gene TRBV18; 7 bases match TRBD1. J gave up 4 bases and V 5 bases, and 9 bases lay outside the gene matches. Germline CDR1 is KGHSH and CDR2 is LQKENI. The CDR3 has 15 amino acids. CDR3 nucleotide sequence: TGTGCCAGCTCAATTGGGACAGTCTCTTCAGATACGCAGTATTTT. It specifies CASSIGTVSSDTQYF.

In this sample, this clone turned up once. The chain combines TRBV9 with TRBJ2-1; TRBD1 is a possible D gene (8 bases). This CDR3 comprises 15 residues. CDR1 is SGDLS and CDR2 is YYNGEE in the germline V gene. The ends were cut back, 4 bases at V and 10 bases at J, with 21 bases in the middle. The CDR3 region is CASSKGQGGAGEQFF. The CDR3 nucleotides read TGTGCCAGCAGCAAAGGACAGGGAGGGGCTGGGGAGCAGTTCTTC.

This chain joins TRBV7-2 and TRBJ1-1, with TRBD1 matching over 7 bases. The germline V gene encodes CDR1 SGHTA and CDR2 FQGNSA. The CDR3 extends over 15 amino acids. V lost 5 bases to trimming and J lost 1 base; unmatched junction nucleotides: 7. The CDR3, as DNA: TGTGCCAGCAGCCGAAACAGGGGAGGGAACACTGAAGCTTTCTTT. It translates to CASSRNRGGNTEAFF.

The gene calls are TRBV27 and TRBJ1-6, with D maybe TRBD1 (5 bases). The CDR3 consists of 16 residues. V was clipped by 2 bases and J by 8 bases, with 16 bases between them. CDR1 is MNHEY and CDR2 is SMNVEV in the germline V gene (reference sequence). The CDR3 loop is CASSLLSGTSHSPLHF. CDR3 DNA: TGTGCCAGCAGTTTACTTTCCGGGACGTCGCATTCACCCCTCCACTTT.